This T cell receptor (beta chain) was identified during a study of blood T cell repertoires in COVID-19 (dated by TCRdb to about 2020). Regarding the study in general: Samples covering the acute and convalescent phases of COVID-19 were provided by collaborators in the United States, Italy and Spain. The material from the prospective study consisted of cDNA or gDNA derived from T cells, B-cell-depleted T cells, or PBMCs. Deeply sampled blood TCRbeta repertoires from subjects exposed to, actively infected with, or recovered from COVID-19 were included in the dataset. The repertoires were released in a freely available public database meant as a resource for research on the immune response to SARS-CoV-2. Samples were obtained from the ongoing ImmuneRACE study (first 160 participants) and from 1,254 subjects provided by 6 global collaborators. Sample metadata almost always included a de-identified subject ID, COVID-19 status, age in years and sex. Where available, HLA class I and class II types were taken from metadata supplied by the sample provider and were not determined by assay-based typing. What the authors observed across the whole study: Clinical and demographic metadata were provided uncurated, with the amount varying by source and participant.

The immunoSEQ Assay, a bias-controlled multiplex PCR, was used to amplify TCRbeta CDR3 regions from genomic DNA. In the authors' own workflow: Within the assay, amplification of reference gene primers was used to estimate how many nucleated cells each sample contained. Sequence reads were collapsed and filtered to measure the absolute abundance of every unique TCRbeta CDR3 rearrangement. Productive Simpson clonality was computed per sample as the square root of Simpson's diversity index over productive rearrangements. Sourced from immuneACCESS, this table was stored by TCRdb with only in-frame sequences that have V and J called. A share of the clones is absent; for the studies checked, an unresolved V gene accounts for under half, and the remainder has no known explanation. V, J and clone size are those of that table, while D and trimming were read from the DNA. For this sample there are around 320,000 clones; approximately 85% appear just once. The ten biggest clones cover around 6.9% of the sample.

On this clone: Its antigen remains undetermined. Base quality data are lacking; no much larger clone is found one base away.

The CDR3 runs 14 amino acids, cysteine and phenylalanine included. Only the CDR3 part of the read is kept: 42 bases, read in frame from the first base. The junction shows trimming of 7 bases on V and 8 bases on J, plus 19 bases between the germline ends. The germline V gene (reference sequence) specifies SEHNR as CDR1 and FQNEAQ as CDR2. Whole blood was collected in K2EDTA tubes by collaborating institutions according to the institutions' own protocols. For TCRbeta analysis, collaborators shipped samples as frozen whole blood, isolated PBMCs, or DNA extracted from either of those sample types. The V and J segments used are TRBV7-9 and TRBJ2-3; the D gene is perhaps TRBD2, from 5 matching bases. The TCR comes from a human donor in a cohort sampled during active COVID-19. Sequencing used peripheral blood. This receptor has the CDR3 CASMRTDVPGTQYF. The bases are TGTGCCAGCATGAGGACTGACGTCCCAGGTACGCAGTATTTT.